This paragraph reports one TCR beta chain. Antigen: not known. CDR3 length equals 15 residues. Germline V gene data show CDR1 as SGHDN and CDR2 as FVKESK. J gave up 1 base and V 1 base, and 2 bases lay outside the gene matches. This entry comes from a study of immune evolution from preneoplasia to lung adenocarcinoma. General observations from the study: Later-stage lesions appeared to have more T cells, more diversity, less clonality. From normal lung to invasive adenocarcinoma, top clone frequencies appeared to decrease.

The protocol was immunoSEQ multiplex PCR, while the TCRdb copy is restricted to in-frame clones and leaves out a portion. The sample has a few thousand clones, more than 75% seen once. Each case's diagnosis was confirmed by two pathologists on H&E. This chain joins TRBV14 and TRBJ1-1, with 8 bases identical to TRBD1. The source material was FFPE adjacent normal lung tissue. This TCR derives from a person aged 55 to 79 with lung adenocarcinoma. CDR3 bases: TGTGCCAGCAGCCAAGCCAGGGGGCCGAACACTGAAGCTTTCTTT. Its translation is CASSQARGPNTEAFF.